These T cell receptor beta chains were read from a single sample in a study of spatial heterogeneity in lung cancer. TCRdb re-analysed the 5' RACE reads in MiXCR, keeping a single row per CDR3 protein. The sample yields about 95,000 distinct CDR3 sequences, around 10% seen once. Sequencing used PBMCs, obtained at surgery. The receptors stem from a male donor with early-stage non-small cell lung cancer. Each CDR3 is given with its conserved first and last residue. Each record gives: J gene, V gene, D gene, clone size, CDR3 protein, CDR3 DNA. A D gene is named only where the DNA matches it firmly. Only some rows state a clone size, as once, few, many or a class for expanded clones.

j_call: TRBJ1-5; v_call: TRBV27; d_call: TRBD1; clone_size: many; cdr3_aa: CASSLWGQGDQPQHF; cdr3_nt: TGTGCCAGCAGTTTATGGGGACAGGGTGATCAGCCCCAGCATTTT
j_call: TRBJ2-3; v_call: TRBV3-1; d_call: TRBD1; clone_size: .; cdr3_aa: CASSDRVRTDTQYF; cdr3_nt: TGTGCCAGCAGCGACAGGGTTCGCACAGATACGCAGTATTTT
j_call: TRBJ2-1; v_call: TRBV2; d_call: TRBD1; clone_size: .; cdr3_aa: CASTRERQGAGEQFF; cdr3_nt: TGTGCCAGCACCCGTGAGAGACAGGGGGCTGGAGAGCAGTTCTTC
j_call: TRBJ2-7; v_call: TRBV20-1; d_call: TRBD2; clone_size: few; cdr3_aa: CSARYGGADEQYF; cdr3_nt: TGCAGTGCTAGGTACGGGGGGGCCGACGAGCAGTACTTC
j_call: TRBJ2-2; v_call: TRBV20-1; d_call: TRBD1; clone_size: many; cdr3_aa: CSARDRTNTGELFF; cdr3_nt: TGCAGTGCTCGGGACAGGACGAACACCGGGGAGCTGTTTTTT
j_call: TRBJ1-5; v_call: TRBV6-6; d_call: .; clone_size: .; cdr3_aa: CATMDGLGNQPQHF; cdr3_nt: TGTGCCACTATGGACGGTTTGGGCAATCAGCCCCAGCATTTT
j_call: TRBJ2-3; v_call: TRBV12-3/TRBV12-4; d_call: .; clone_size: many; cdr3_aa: CASSNRGFGPDTQYF; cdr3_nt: TGTGCCAGCAGCAACCGGGGTTTTGGGCCAGATACGCAGTATTTT
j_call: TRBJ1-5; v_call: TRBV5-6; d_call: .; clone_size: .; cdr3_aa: CASSFQGLNQPQHF; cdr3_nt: TGTGCCAGCAGCTTCCAGGGGCTCAATCAGCCCCAGCATTTT
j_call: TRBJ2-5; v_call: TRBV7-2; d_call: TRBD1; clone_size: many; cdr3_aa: CASSPGGPVQETQYF; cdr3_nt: TGTGCCAGCAGCCCAGGGGGACCCGTCCAAGAGACCCAGTACTTC
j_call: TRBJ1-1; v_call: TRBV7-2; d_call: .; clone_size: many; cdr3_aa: CASSLNGASNTEAFF; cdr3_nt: TGTGCCAGCAGCTTAAACGGGGCGTCGAACACTGAAGCTTTCTTT
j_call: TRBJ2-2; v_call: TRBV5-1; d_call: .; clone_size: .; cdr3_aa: CASSLGQGTAGELFF; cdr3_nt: TGCGCCAGCAGCTTGGGGCAGGGAACCGCCGGGGAGCTGTTTTTT
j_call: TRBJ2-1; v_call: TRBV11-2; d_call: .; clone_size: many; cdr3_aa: CASSRTRTQSYNEQFF; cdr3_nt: TGTGCCAGCAGCCGAACGAGGACGCAGAGCTACAATGAGCAGTTCTTC
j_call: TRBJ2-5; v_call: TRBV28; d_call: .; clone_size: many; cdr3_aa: CASSSGKETQYF; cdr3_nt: TGTGCCAGCAGTTCGGGAAAGGAGACCCAGTACTTC
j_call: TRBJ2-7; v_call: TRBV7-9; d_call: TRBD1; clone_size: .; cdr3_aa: CASSLEQGNYEQYF; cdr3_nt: TGTGCCAGCAGCTTAGAACAGGGGAACTACGAGCAGTACTTC
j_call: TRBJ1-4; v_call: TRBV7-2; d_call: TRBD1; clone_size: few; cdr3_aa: CASSLGRGPNEKLFF; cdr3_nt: TGTGCCAGCAGCTTAGGGAGGGGGCCCAATGAAAAACTGTTTTTT
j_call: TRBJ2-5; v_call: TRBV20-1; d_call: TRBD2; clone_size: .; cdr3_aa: CSARVRASGRAGETQYF; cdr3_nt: TGCAGTGCTAGAGTGAGAGCTAGTGGGAGGGCCGGTGAGACCCAGTACTTC
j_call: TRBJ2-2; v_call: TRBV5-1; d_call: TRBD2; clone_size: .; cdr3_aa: CASSLQGLARTGELFF; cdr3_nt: TGCGCCAGCAGCTTGCAAGGACTAGCGCGCACCGGGGAGCTGTTTTTT
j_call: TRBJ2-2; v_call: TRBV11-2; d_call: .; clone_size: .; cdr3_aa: CASSFGRDWANTGELFF; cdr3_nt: TGTGCCAGCAGCTTTGGGCGGGACTGGGCCAATACCGGGGAGCTGTTTTTT
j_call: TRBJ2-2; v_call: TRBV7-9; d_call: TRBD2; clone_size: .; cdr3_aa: CASSLVVAGSTGELFF; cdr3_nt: TGTGCCAGCAGCTTAGTAGTAGCGGGCTCCACCGGGGAGCTGTTTTTT
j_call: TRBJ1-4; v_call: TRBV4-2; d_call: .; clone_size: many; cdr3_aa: CASSQESPGKRANEKLFF; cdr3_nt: TGTGCCAGCAGCCAAGAGTCCCCAGGGAAGAGGGCTAATGAAAAACTGTTTTTT
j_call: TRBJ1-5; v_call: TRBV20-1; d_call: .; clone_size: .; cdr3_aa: CSAMTQGDYQPQHF; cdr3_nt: TGCAGTGCTATGACCCAGGGTGACTATCAGCCCCAGCATTTT
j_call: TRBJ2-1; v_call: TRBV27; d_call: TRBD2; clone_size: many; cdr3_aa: CASIGTGTSGSTYNEQFF; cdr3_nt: TGTGCCAGCATTGGTACCGGGACTAGCGGGAGCACCTACAATGAGCAGTTCTTC
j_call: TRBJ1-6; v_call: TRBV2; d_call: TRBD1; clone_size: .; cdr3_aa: CASSASGTGFNSPLHF; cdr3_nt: TGTGCCAGCAGTGCCTCTGGGACAGGGTTCAATTCACCCCTCCACTTT
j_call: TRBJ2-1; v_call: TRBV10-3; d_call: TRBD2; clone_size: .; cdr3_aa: CASRPGGSNEQFF; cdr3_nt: TGTGCCTCTCGACCGGGAGGGTCCAATGAGCAGTTCTTC
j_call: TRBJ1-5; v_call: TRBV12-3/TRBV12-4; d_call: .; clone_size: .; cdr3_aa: CASSRGYLNQPQHF; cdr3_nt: TGTGCCAGCAGCAGGGGTTACCTCAATCAGCCCCAGCATTTT
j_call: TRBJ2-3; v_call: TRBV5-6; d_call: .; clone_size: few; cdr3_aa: CASSPSPLSTDTQYF; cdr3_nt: TGTGCCAGCAGCCCGAGCCCCCTAAGCACAGATACGCAGTATTTT
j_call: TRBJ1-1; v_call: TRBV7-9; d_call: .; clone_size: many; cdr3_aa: CASSLAGRQNTEAFF; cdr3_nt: TGTGCCAGCAGCTTAGCTGGCCGGCAGAACACTGAAGCTTTCTTT
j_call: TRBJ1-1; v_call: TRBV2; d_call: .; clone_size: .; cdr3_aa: CASSARPMNTEAFF; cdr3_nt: TGTGCCAGCAGTGCCAGACCCATGAACACTGAAGCTTTCTTT
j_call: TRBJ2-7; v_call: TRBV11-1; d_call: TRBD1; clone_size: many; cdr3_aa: CASSSDRGYEQYF; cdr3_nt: TGTGCCAGCAGCTCGGACAGGGGCTACGAGCAGTACTTC
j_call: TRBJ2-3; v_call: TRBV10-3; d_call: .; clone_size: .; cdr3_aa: CAISDPTATTDTQYF; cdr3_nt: TGTGCCATCAGTGACCCCACCGCCACCACAGATACGCAGTATTTT
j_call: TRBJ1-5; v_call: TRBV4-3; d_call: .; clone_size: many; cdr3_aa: CASSQEAGILNQPQHF; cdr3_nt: TGCGCCAGCAGCCAAGAAGCAGGGATCCTCAATCAGCCCCAGCATTTT
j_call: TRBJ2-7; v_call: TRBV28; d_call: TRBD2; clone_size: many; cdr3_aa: CASSSPLLAGPTHPYEQYF; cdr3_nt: TGTGCCAGCAGTTCGCCTCTACTAGCGGGACCTACCCACCCCTACGAGCAGTACTTC
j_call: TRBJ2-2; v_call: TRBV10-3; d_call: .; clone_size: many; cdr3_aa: CAISEGSTGELFF; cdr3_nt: TGTGCCATCAGTGAGGGGTCGACCGGGGAGCTGTTTTTT
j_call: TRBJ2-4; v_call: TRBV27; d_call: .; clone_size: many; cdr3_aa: CASSLSGGIGTKNIQYF; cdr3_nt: TGTGCCAGCAGTTTATCTGGGGGGATAGGAACCAAAAACATTCAGTACTTC
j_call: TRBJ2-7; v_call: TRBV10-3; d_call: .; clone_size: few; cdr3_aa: CAISESAPTYEQYF; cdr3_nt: TGTGCCATCAGTGAGTCGGCGCCAACCTACGAGCAGTACTTC
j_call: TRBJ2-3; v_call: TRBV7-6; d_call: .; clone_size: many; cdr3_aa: CASSFGETTDTQYF; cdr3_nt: TGTGCCAGCAGCTTCGGGGAAACGACAGATACGCAGTATTTT
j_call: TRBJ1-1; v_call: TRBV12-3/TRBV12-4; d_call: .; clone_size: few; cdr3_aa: CASSFKENTEAFF; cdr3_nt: TGTGCCAGCAGTTTCAAAGAGAACACTGAAGCTTTCTTT
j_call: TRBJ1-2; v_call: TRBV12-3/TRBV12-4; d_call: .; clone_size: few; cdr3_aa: CASSLPLRGSHTF; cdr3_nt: TGTGCCAGCAGCCTCCCCTTGAGGGGGTCCCACACCTTC
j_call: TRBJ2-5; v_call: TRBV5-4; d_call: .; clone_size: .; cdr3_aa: CASSRPGAEETQYF; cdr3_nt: TGTGCCAGCAGCCGGCCGGGAGCGGAAGAGACCCAGTACTTC
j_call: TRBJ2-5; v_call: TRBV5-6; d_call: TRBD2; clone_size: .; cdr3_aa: CASSVLAGSQETQYF; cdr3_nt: TGTGCCAGCAGCGTCCTAGCGGGGAGCCAAGAGACCCAGTACTTC
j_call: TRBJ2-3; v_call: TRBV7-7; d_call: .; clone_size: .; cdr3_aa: CASSLTGAADTQYF; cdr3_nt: TGTGCCAGCAGCTTAACGGGGGCCGCAGATACGCAGTATTTT
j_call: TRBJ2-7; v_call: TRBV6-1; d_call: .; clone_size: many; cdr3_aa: CASSDWGTTYEQYF; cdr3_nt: TGTGCCAGCAGTGATTGGGGCACGACCTACGAGCAGTACTTC
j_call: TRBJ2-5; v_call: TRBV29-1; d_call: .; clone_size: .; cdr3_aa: CSVVRGRETQYF; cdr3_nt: TGCAGCGTTGTAAGGGGCAGGGAGACCCAGTACTTC
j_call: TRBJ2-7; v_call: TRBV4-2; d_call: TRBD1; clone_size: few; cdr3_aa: CASSPRLGQDTYEQYF; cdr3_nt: TGTGCCAGCAGCCCCCGACTCGGACAGGATACCTACGAGCAGTACTTC
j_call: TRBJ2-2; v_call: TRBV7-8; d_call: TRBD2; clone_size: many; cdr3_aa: CASSPRGGAKGTGELFF; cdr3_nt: TGTGCCAGCAGCCCCCGGGGAGGGGCTAAAGGGACCGGGGAGCTGTTTTTT
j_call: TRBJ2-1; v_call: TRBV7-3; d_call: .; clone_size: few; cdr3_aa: CASSLGPGVENEQFF; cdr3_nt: TGTGCCAGCAGCTTGGGCCCGGGGGTGGAAAATGAGCAGTTCTTC
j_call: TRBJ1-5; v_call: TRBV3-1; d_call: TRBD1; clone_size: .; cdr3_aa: CASSYGQGAKPQHF; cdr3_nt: TGTGCCAGCAGCTACGGACAGGGGGCAAAGCCCCAGCATTTT
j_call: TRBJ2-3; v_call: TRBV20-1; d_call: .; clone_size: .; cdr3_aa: CSARRTRGSTDTQYF; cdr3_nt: TGCAGTGCTAGGAGGACCCGGGGATCCACAGATACGCAGTATTTT
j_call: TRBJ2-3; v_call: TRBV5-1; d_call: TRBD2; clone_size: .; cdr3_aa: CASSLGPSGGTDTQYF; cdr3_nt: TGCGCCAGCAGCTTGGGCCCTAGCGGGGGCACAGATACGCAGTATTTT
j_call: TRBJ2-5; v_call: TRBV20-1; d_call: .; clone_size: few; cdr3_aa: CSATEGRETQYF; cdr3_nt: TGCAGTGCGACGGAGGGCCGGGAGACCCAGTACTTC
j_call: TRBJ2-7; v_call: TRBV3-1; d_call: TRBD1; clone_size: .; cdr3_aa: CASSQAGGTYEQYF; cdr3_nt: TGTGCCAGCAGCCAAGCAGGGGGCACCTACGAGCAGTACTTC
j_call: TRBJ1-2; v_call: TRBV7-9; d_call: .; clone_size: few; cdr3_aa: CASSPTGDDGYTF; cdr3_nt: TGTGCCAGCAGCCCCACGGGGGATGATGGCTACACCTTC
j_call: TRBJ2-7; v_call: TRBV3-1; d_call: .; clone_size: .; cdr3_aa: CASSQSTYEQYF; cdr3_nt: TGTGCCAGCAGCCAATCCACCTACGAGCAGTACTTC
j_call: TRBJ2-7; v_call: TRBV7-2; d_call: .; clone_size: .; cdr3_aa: CASSSSSYEQYF; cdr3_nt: TGTGCCAGCAGCTCAAGCTCCTACGAGCAGTACTTC
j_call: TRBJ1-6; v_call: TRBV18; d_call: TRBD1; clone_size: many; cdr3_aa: CASSLLDRGPPLHF; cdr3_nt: TGTGCCAGCTCACTCCTTGACAGGGGTCCACCCCTCCACTTT